These T cell receptor beta chains were read from a single sample in a study of T cells after yellow fever vaccination. In TCRdb, the 5' RACE reads were re-called with MiXCR into one record per CDR3 protein. The repertoire has some 340,000 distinct CDR3 sequences, 4.1% of them found once; the top ten carry approximately 25%. The sample in question was PBMCs, obtained 5 days after the yellow fever booster vaccination. These receptors all stem from a young man who received the YFV17D yellow fever vaccine. The CDR3 runs from the conserved cysteine through the conserved F or W. The D gene is left open where the match is weak. Some rows have no size entry. The others give once, few or many, or a class for an expanded clone.

DNA: TGTGCCACCAGCAGAGTAGGGTTGGGAGATACGCAGTATTTT
CDR3: CATSRVGLGDTQYF
D: -
size: few
J: TRBJ2-3
V: TRBV15

DNA: TGTGCCAGCACCCCAGGGGCCGGGAGCAATCAGCCCCAGCATTTT
CDR3: CASTPGAGSNQPQHF
D: -
size: -
J: TRBJ1-5
V: TRBV12-3/TRBV12-4

DNA: TGTGCCAGCAGTGAAGCGGGTTGGGCTAACTATGGCTACACCTTC
CDR3: CASSEAGWANYGYTF
D: -
size: few
J: TRBJ1-2
V: TRBV6-1

DNA: TGTGCCAGCTCACCTCGGGAGTTTAACTATGGCTACACCTTC
CDR3: CASSPREFNYGYTF
D: -
size: few
J: TRBJ1-2
V: TRBV18

DNA: TGTGCCACCGGTTGCCAGCCGTCAAGCGGGCCCTTT
CDR3: CATGCQPSSGPF
D: -
size: few
J: TRBJ1-1
V: TRBV24-1

DNA: TGCAGTGCTAGAGAGGAAAGGACAGGGGGCCTGGAGACCCAGTACTTC
CDR3: CSAREERTGGLETQYF
D: TRBD1
size: -
J: TRBJ2-5
V: TRBV20-1

DNA: TGTGCCAGCGGATGGAATGAAAAACTGTTTTTT
CDR3: CASGWNEKLFF
D: -
size: -
J: TRBJ1-4
V: TRBV6-5

DNA: TGTGCCAGCAGCCCTCGGACGGGGAGTGGCTACACCTTC
CDR3: CASSPRTGSGYTF
D: -
size: many
J: TRBJ1-2
V: TRBV3-1

DNA: TGTGCCAGCAGCTTTCAAGGCAGGGGGGGCAAAAACATTCAGTACTTC
CDR3: CASSFQGRGGKNIQYF
D: -
size: many
J: TRBJ2-4
V: TRBV7-9

DNA: TGTGCCAGCAGTGAATTTCAGGGGACAGATACGCAGTATTTT
CDR3: CASSEFQGTDTQYF
D: -
size: -
J: TRBJ2-3
V: TRBV2

DNA: TGTGCCAGCAGCGAGGACGGCCCCCGGGACGAGCAGTACTTC
CDR3: CASSEDGPRDEQYF
D: -
size: few
J: TRBJ2-7
V: TRBV7-3

DNA: TGTGCCAGCAGCTTAGCGAGAGGGGGCGCGGGGACCCAGTACTTC
CDR3: CASSLARGGAGTQYF
D: TRBD1
size: many
J: TRBJ2-5
V: TRBV7-6

DNA: TGTGCCATCAGTAGTCGTACAGGGCAAGCAGATACGCAGTATTTT
CDR3: CAISSRTGQADTQYF
D: -
size: few
J: TRBJ2-3
V: TRBV10-3

DNA: TGTGCCACCAGGGCCCACACCGGGGAGCTGTTTTTT
CDR3: CATRAHTGELFF
D: -
size: few
J: TRBJ2-2
V: TRBV11-2

DNA: -
CDR3: CISVPEAPNQPQHF
D: -
size: few
J: TRBJ1-5
V: TRBV7-5

DNA: TGCAGTGCTAGTCGAGTTGGGGGGAGCAATCAGCCCCAGCATTTT
CDR3: CSASRVGGSNQPQHF
D: -
size: many
J: TRBJ1-5
V: TRBV20-1

DNA: TGTGCCAGTGAGACAGGGAACAATCAGCCCCAGCATTTT
CDR3: CASETGNNQPQHF
D: TRBD1
size: -
J: TRBJ1-5
V: TRBV19

DNA: TGTGCCAGCAGTTACGGGACAATCAATGAGCAGTTCTTC
CDR3: CASSYGTINEQFF
D: -
size: few
J: TRBJ2-1
V: TRBV6-6

DNA: TGTGCCAGCAGCCCCGGTGTAGCTTGGGAGACCCAGTACTTC
CDR3: CASSPGVAWETQYF
D: -
size: many
J: TRBJ2-5
V: TRBV7-2

DNA: TGTGCCAGCAGACCTGGGGGGATTGACTATGGCTACACCTTC
CDR3: CASRPGGIDYGYTF
D: -
size: -
J: TRBJ1-2
V: TRBV14

DNA: TGTGCCAGCAGTTTATCGACCTTGGGGACTGAAGCTTTCTTT
CDR3: CASSLSTLGTEAFF
D: -
size: few
J: TRBJ1-1
V: TRBV27

DNA: TGTGCCAGCAGTTCGACAGGGAGAGAGACCCAGTACTTC
CDR3: CASSSTGRETQYF
D: TRBD1
size: few
J: TRBJ2-5
V: TRBV6-6

DNA: TGTGCCAGCAGATATGACAGGGGGCGCTTCGACGAGCAGTACTTC
CDR3: CASRYDRGRFDEQYF
D: TRBD1
size: many
J: TRBJ2-7
V: TRBV6-5

DNA: TGTGCCAGCAGCGTAGCTACCGGAGCGGACTCCTACGAGCAGTACTTC
CDR3: CASSVATGADSYEQYF
D: -
size: few
J: TRBJ2-7
V: TRBV9

DNA: TGTGCCAGCAGCCCCGGGACAGAAGTTGGAAAACTGTTTTTT
CDR3: CASSPGTEVGKLFF
D: TRBD1
size: -
J: TRBJ1-4
V: TRBV5-4

DNA: TGCAGTGCGACCGGGACGGTCCTTAGCTCTGGGGCCAACGTCCTGACTTTC
CDR3: CSATGTVLSSGANVLTF
D: -
size: many
J: TRBJ2-6
V: TRBV20-1

DNA: TGTGCCAGCAGCGTAGAAAACGTACCTCGGGTTTTT
CDR3: CASSVENVPRVF
D: -
size: -
J: TRBJ2-3
V: TRBV9

DNA: TGTGCCAGCAGTCTCCGACACCTCAATCAGCCCCAGCATTTT
CDR3: CASSLRHLNQPQHF
D: -
size: -
J: TRBJ1-5
V: TRBV12-3/TRBV12-4

DNA: TGTGCCAGCTCACCAAGCAGCCGCGTTAATGAGCAGTTCTTC
CDR3: CASSPSSRVNEQFF
D: -
size: -
J: TRBJ2-1
V: TRBV18

DNA: TGCGCCAGCAGCCAAGATCGGGCAGGACATGCAACTAATGAAAAACTGTTTTTT
CDR3: CASSQDRAGHATNEKLFF
D: -
size: -
J: TRBJ1-4
V: TRBV4-3

DNA: TGTGCCAGCGCTCGGGACTCAGATACGCAGTATTTT
CDR3: CASARDSDTQYF
D: -
size: many
J: TRBJ2-3
V: TRBV25-1

DNA: TGTGCCAGCAGTTACCCGGGACAGGGGGCTGAAGGCTACACCTTC
CDR3: CASSYPGQGAEGYTF
D: TRBD1
size: few
J: TRBJ1-2
V: TRBV6-6

DNA: TGTGCCAGCAGTTTCGCGACCTACAATGAGCAGTTCTTC
CDR3: CASSFATYNEQFF
D: -
size: many
J: TRBJ2-1
V: TRBV3-1

DNA: TGCAGTGCTAGAGCCCTAGCGGTGGAGACCCAGTACTTC
CDR3: CSARALAVETQYF
D: TRBD2
size: -
J: TRBJ2-5
V: TRBV20-1

DNA: TGCGCCAGCAGCGGAGGACAGGGGGCCTTAGATACGCAGTATTTT
CDR3: CASSGGQGALDTQYF
D: TRBD1
size: few
J: TRBJ2-3
V: TRBV5-1

DNA: TGTGCCAGCAGTGAATCGACGGGGGCAGGGCAGTACTTC
CDR3: CASSESTGAGQYF
D: -
size: many
J: TRBJ2-7
V: TRBV2

DNA: TGTGCCAGCAGCGTACGGCGCGGGGTAGATACGCAGTATTTT
CDR3: CASSVRRGVDTQYF
D: -
size: -
J: TRBJ2-3
V: TRBV9

DNA: TGCAGTGCTGCGACAGGAAGAACTGAAGCTTTCTTT
CDR3: CSAATGRTEAFF
D: -
size: -
J: TRBJ1-1
V: TRBV20-1

DNA: TGTGCCAGCAGGCGACAGGCCGGGGAGCTGTTTTTT
CDR3: CASRRQAGELFF
D: -
size: many
J: TRBJ2-2
V: TRBV7-9

DNA: TGTGCCATCACCTGGACTAGTTCCAATGAGCAGTTCTTC
CDR3: CAITWTSSNEQFF
D: TRBD2
size: many
J: TRBJ2-1
V: TRBV10-3

DNA: TGTGCCAGCAGTACCCCTACACCTGGCACAGATACGCAGTATTTT
CDR3: CASSTPTPGTDTQYF
D: -
size: -
J: TRBJ2-3
V: TRBV7-2

DNA: TGTGCCAGCAGTGTGAGGGGGACCCCTACAGATACGCAGTATTTT
CDR3: CASSVRGTPTDTQYF
D: -
size: few
J: TRBJ2-3
V: TRBV6-4